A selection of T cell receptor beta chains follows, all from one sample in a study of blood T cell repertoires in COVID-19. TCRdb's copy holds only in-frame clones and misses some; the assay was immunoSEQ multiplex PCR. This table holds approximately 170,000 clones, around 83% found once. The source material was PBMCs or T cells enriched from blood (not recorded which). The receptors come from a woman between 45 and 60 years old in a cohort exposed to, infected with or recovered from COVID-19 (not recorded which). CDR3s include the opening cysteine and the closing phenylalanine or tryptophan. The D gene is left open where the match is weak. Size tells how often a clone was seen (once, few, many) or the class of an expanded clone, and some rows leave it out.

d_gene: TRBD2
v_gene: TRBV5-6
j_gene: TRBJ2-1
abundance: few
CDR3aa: CASSLVRLAGGQGEQFF
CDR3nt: TGTGCCAGCAGCTTGGTGAGGCTAGCGGGGGGGCAAGGTGAGCAGTTCTTC

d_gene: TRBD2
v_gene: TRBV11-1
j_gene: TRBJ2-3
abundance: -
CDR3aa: CASSPLAGETDTQYF
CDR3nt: TGTGCCAGCAGCCCGCTGGCGGGAGAGACAGATACGCAGTATTTT

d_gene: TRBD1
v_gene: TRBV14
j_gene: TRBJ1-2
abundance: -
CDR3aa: CASSAQGLPVYGYTF
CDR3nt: TGTGCCAGCAGCGCACAGGGGCTACCCGTCTATGGCTACACCTTC

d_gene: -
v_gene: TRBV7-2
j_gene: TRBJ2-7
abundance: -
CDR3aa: CASSLEVFGGSSYEQYF
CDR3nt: TGTGCCAGCAGCTTAGAGGTTTTTGGGGGGAGTTCCTACGAGCAGTACTTC

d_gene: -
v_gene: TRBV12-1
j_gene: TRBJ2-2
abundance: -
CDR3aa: CASSFELGGKTGAHTGELFF
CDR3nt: TGTGCCAGCAGCTTTGAATTGGGCGGCAAAACAGGGGCCCACACCGGGGAGCTGTTTTTT

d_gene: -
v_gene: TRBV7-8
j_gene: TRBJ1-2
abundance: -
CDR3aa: CASSRDGDYGYTF
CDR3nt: TGTGCCAGCAGCCGAGACGGTGACTATGGCTACACCTTC

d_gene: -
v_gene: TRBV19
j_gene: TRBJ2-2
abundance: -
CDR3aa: CASRSGSNTGELFF
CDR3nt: TGTGCCAGTAGATCAGGGTCTAACACCGGGGAGCTGTTTTTT

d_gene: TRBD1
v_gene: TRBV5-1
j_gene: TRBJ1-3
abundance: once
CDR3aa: CASSLGQGYNTIYF
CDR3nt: TGCGCCAGCAGCTTGGGACAGGGGTACAACACCATATATTTT

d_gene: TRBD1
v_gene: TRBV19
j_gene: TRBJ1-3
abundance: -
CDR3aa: CASRQTGQGYGNTIYF
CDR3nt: TGTGCCAGTAGGCAAACCGGACAGGGGTACGGAAACACCATATATTTT

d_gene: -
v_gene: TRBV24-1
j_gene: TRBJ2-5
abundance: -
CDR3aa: CATSDPGFSETQYF
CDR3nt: TGTGCCACCAGTGACCCAGGGTTCTCAGAGACCCAGTACTTC

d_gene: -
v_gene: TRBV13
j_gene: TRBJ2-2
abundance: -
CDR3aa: CASSGDRLVNTGELFF
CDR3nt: TGTGCCAGCAGTGGTGACAGGCTAGTTAACACCGGGGAGCTGTTTTTT

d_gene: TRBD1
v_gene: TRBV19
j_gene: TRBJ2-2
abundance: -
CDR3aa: CASSTGGLLNTGELFF
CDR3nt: TGTGCCAGTAGTACAGGGGGCCTCTTAAACACCGGGGAGCTGTTTTTT

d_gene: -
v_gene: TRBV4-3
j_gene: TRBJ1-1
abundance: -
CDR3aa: CASSQQENTEAFF
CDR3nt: TGCGCCAGCAGCCAGCAGGAGAACACTGAAGCTTTCTTT

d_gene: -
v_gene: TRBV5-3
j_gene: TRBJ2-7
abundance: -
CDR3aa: CARSSEVVGDRPDTTGQYF
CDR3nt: TGTGCCAGAAGCTCCGAAGTAGTAGGAGACCGCCCTGATACTACGGGGCAGTACTTC

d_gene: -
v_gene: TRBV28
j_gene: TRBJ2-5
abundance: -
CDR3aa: CASSPGQTQETQYF
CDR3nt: TGTGCCAGCAGCCCTGGACAAACCCAAGAGACCCAGTACTTC

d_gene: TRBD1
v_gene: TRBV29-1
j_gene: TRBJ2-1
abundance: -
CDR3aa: CSASQGGAYNEQFF
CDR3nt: TGCAGCGCATCACAGGGGGGCGCATACAATGAGCAGTTCTTC

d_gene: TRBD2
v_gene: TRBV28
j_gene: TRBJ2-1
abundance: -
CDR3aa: CASSWGLAGNEQFF
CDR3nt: TGTGCCAGCAGTTGGGGACTAGCAGGTAATGAGCAGTTCTTC

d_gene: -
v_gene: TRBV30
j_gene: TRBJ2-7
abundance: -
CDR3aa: CAWSPPSGGYEQYF
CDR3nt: TGTGCCTGGAGCCCTCCGTCAGGTGGCTACGAGCAGTACTTC

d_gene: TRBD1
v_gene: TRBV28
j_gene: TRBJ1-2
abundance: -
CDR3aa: CASTTGQGVYGYTF
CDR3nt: TGTGCCAGCACCACAGGACAGGGAGTATATGGCTACACCTTC

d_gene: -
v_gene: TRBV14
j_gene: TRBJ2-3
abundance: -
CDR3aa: CASSLGAGADTQYF
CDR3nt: TGTGCCAGCAGCCTGGGGGCCGGGGCAGATACGCAGTATTTT